What follows is one T cell receptor beta chain and its context. This receptor's antigen is unknown. Base qualities are not at hand, and no much larger clone is one base apart. The library was obtained by the immunoSEQ multiplex PCR assay. TCRdb obtained this table from immuneACCESS and retained in-frame rearrangements with V and J assigned. These tables miss some clones; where compared with another copy, unresolved V genes account for less than half of the shortfall, and the remainder is unexplained. A total of about 80,000 clones appear in this sample, approximately 94% of them only once. The top ten clonotypes cover about 2.3% of the sample. This specimen comes from a study of T cell changes during pregnancy in multiple sclerosis (dated by TCRdb to the late 2010s). Some background on the complete study: Changes in the T cell repertoire over the course of pregnancy were examined in this study in women with multiple sclerosis.

The CDR3 goes from the cysteine to the phenylalanine over 12 residues. The entry retains the CDR3 DNA only, 36 bases that are in frame from base 1. Compared with germline, V lacks 8 bases and J lacks 2 bases; bases without a gene match: 1. From the germline V gene (reference sequence), CDR1 is WNHNN and CDR2 is SYGVQD. This material consisted of peripheral blood, taken in the third trimester of pregnancy. The chain is made from TRBV10-1 and TRBJ1-2, with 8 junctional bases fitting TRBD1. The clonotype comes from a female donor with multiple sclerosis, enrolled in a pregnancy study. The CDR3 protein sequence reads: CASGQGNYGYTF. The bases are TGCGCCAGCGGACAGGGAAACTATGGCTACACCTTC.